One sample yielded the 5 T cell receptor beta chains listed below, sequenced in a study of T cells in Graves' hyperthyroidism and ophthalmopathy. The investigators amplified TCR beta CDR3 regions from RNA transcripts. The HTBI primer set drove a first-round RT-PCR of the TCR CDR3. In TCRdb, the multiplex PCR reads were re-called with MiXCR into one record per CDR3 protein. Of about 480,000 distinct CDR3 sequences in the sample, approximately 25% were seen once. Sequenced input: blood. Every receptor here comes from a woman in her 30s with Graves' ophthalmopathy.

This clonotype appeared a few times. The chain links TRBV7-9 to TRBJ2-7, with D possibly matching TRBD1 (5 bases). Trimming stripped 1 base from V and 7 bases from J, with 8 bases between. This CDR3 has 12 amino acids. Germline CDR1 reads SEHNR; CDR2 reads FQNEAQ (reference sequence). CDR3 residues: CASSLDQGEQYF. The CDR3 region has the DNA TGTGCCAGCAGCTTAGACCAGGGAGAGCAGTACTTC. Drawing the rest from reference TRBV7-9 and TRBJ2-7, the complete variable domain is DTGVSQNPRHKITKRGQNVTFRCDPISEHNRLYWYRQTLGQGPEFLTYFQNEAQLEKSRLLSDRFSAERPKGSFSTLEIQRTEQGDSAMYLCASSLDQGEQYFGPGTRLTVT.

There are a few counts of this clonotype. This rearrangement joins TRBV5-1 to TRBJ2-7; a possible D gene is TRBD1 (6 bases). The germline V and J ends were trimmed by 4 bases and 1 base, with 12 bases remaining between them. Germline V lookup: CDR1 SGHRS, CDR2 YFSETQ. This CDR3 contains 14 residues. CDR3 sequence (DNA): TGCGCCAGCAGCCAGGGGCAGGATTCCTACGAGCAGTACTTC. Its translation is CASSQGQDSYEQYF.

This clonotype was seen repeatedly, ten times or more. This rearrangement joins TRBV20-1 to TRBJ1-1, with D maybe TRBD1 (6 bases). Germline V gene lookup returns CDR1 DFQATT and CDR2 SNEGSKA (reference sequence). The V end was cut by 3 bases, the J end by 5 bases, with 10 bases between. The CDR3 is made up of 12 amino acids. The CDR3 spells CSASPQGTEAFF. The CDR3 nucleotides read TGCAGTGCTAGTCCCCAGGGGACTGAAGCTTTCTTT.

This clonotype showed up many times. V is TRBV10-3 and J is TRBJ1-1; TRBD1 is a possible D gene (5 bases). The CDR3 contains 11 residues. In germline, CDR1 is ENHRY, CDR2 SYGVKD. V was cut by 4 bases and J by 7 bases, with 7 bases left in between. The CDR3 DNA reads TGTGCCATCAGTGTTGACAGTGAAGCTTTCTTT. It codes for CAISVDSEAFF.

This clonotype was seen many times. In DNA, the CDR3 is TGTGCCTGGTGCCCCGACAGCGTCGGCTATGGCTACACCTTC. Translating gives CAWCPDSVGYGYTF. J is TRBJ1-2 and V is TRBV30; TRBD1 is a possible D gene (5 bases). CDR1 is GTSNPN and CDR2 is SVGIG in the germline V gene (reference sequence). Trimming stripped 5 bases from V and 4 bases from J, with 17 bases between. The CDR3 consists of 14 residues.